One and the same sample provided the 29 T cell receptor beta chains below, sequenced in a study of T-cell memory formation after mild COVID-19. TCRdb passed the 5' RACE reads through MiXCR, listing each CDR3 protein once. Here the sample spans approximately 89,000 distinct CDR3 sequences, around 27% being singletons. The sample was PBMCs or a T cell subset sorted from them (not recorded which). The receptors come from a man aged 18 to 29 who had mild COVID-19 (a few samples of this study predate the infection). Cell type and time point are not known.

This clonotype was seen only a few times. The V and J genes are TRBV12-3 or TRBV12-4 and TRBJ1-1; TRBD1 matches 7 bases. The CDR3 totals 13 residues. J lost 4 bases, V lost 5 bases, and 4 bases had no gene match. The CDR3 DNA reads as TGTGCCAGCAGTCCGGGACAGCTCACTGAAGCTTTCTTT. Residues: CASSPGQLTEAFF.

The chain has TRBV27 and TRBJ2-1; 11 bases map to TRBD2. CDR3 length: 14 amino acids. The V gene end was trimmed by 4 bases and the J gene end by 5 bases; junction bases not matched to a gene: 1. Germline CDR1 MNHEY, CDR2 SMNVEV (reference sequence). The CDR3 loop is CASSSLAGDNEQFF. In DNA form, the CDR3 reads TGTGCCAGCAGTTCACTAGCGGGGGACAATGAGCAGTTCTTC.

V gene TRBV5-1 combines with J gene TRBJ1-1; D might be TRBD1 (5 bases). V was cut by 2 bases and J by 0 bases, with 11 bases left in between. The CDR3 extends over 15 amino acids. The germline gives CDR1 SGHRS, CDR2 YFSETQ. CDR3 residues: CASSFTGIVNTEAFF. DNA of the CDR3: TGCGCCAGCAGCTTCACAGGAATAGTGAACACTGAAGCTTTCTTT.

This clonotype was detected only a few times. The CDR3 loop is CASSLPGDEQFF. The DNA of the CDR3 is TGCGCCAGCAGCTTACCAGGGGATGAGCAGTTCTTC. The chain links TRBV5-1 to TRBJ2-1, with D possibly being TRBD1 (6 bases). CDR3 length: 12 residues. V was cut by 2 bases and J by 8 bases, with 8 bases left in between. Germline V gives CDR1 SGHRS, CDR2 YFSETQ.

The J gene is TRBJ2-5, the V gene TRBV20-1; TRBD2 matches at 12 bases. Trimming cost V 6 bases and J 2 bases; bases outside gene matches: 16. The germline V gene has CDR1 DFQATT and CDR2 SNEGSKA (reference sequence). The CDR3 extends over 18 amino acids. The CDR3 spells CSAVSVTSGGFLQETQYF. Here the CDR3 DNA reads TGCAGTGCCGTGAGTGTGACTAGCGGGGGCTTCCTTCAAGAGACCCAGTACTTC.

The chain combines TRBV10-2 with TRBJ2-1; 10 bases agree with TRBD2. V was clipped by 6 bases and J by 4 bases; unmatched bases: 6. Looked up from germline, CDR1 is WSHSY and CDR2 is SAAADI. The CDR3 is made up of 15 amino acids. For the CDR3, the DNA is TGCGCCAGCAGCATAACTAGCGGGGCGTACAATGAGCAGTTCTTC. It is translated as CASSITSGAYNEQFF.

V gene TRBV29-1 combines with J gene TRBJ1-2; maybe TRBD1 (6 bases). Germline assignment: CDR1 SQVTM and CDR2 ANQGSEA. There are 11 residues in the CDR3. V lost 5 bases and J lost 8, with 12 bases in between. The CDR3 protein is CSVYQGQGYTF. CDR3 bases: TGCAGCGTTTATCAGGGGCAAGGCTACACCTTC. The full variable domain, rest sourced from reference TRBV29-1 and TRBJ1-2, is SAVISQKPSRDICQRGTSLTIQCQVDSQVTMMFWYRQQPGQSLTLIATANQGSEATYESGFVIDKFPISRPNLTFSTLTVSNMSPEDSSIYLCSVYQGQGYTFGSGTRLTVV.

V gene TRBV7-2 combines with J gene TRBJ1-2; TRBD1 aligns across 7 bases. The germline CDR1 and CDR2 sequences are SGHTA and FQGNSA. CDR3 length: 15 amino acids. V gave up 4 bases and J gave up 2 bases; unmatched junction bases: 7. The CDR3 protein is CASSYHPTGNYGYTF. For the CDR3, the DNA is TGTGCCAGCAGCTACCACCCGACAGGGAACTATGGCTACACCTTC.

CDR3 in amino acids: CATGAVRGNTGELFF. The CDR3 DNA is TGTGCCACCGGGGCCGTCAGGGGGAACACCGGGGAGCTGTTTTTT. V and J are TRBV15 and TRBJ2-2; D possibly corresponds to TRBD1 (6 bases). V was clipped by 8 bases and J by 1 base, with 14 bases between them. This CDR3 comprises 15 residues. The germline V gene encodes CDR1 LNHNV and CDR2 YYDKDF (reference sequence).

J is TRBJ2-5 and V is TRBV7-8; TRBD2 matches at 7 bases. CDR1 is SGHVS and CDR2 is FQNEAQ in the germline V gene. The V segment lost 9 bases and the J segment 5 bases; nucleotides outside the gene matches: 6. The CDR3 is 12 residues long. In DNA, the CDR3 is TGTGCCAGTCTCGCCGGGGGGGAGACCCAGTACTTC. Its translation is CASLAGGETQYF.

V gene TRBV12-3 or TRBV12-4 combines with J gene TRBJ1-2; weak D call: TRBD1 (6 bases). Between the trimmed V and J ends, which lost 3 bases and 7 bases, there was a span of 24 bases. The CDR3 contains 17 residues. The CDR3 nucleotides are TGTGCCAGCAGTTTCAACTCATGGGCGGGGGGCGCTGGTGGCTACACCTTC. The encoded protein is CASSFNSWAGGAGGYTF.

The V and J genes are TRBV5-1 and TRBJ2-3, with 9 bases that match TRBD1. In germline, CDR1 is SGHRS, CDR2 YFSETQ. CDR3 length: 18 residues. The J segment lost 6 bases and the V segment lost 2 bases, leaving 16 bases of the junction unmatched. The CDR3 sequence is CASSLPWGGTGKVDTQYF. The CDR3 DNA sequence: TGCGCCAGCAGCTTACCCTGGGGGGGGACAGGGAAGGTGGATACGCAGTATTTT.

This clonotype was seen more than once but under ten times. The junction and the germline gene differ at one end; a read error may be behind it. This chain joins TRBV5-8 and TRBJ1-4; no clear D gene. The V gene's germline CDR1 is SGHTS and CDR2 YDEGEE. The CDR3 covers 10 residues. The CDR3 region is CASSLKGGRF. The CDR3 DNA reads as TGTGCCAGCAGCTTAAAGGGAGGTCGTTTT.

This clonotype has only a few counts. The V gene is TRBV7-9, the J gene TRBJ2-1; TRBD1 might be the D (6 bases). The CDR3 covers 14 residues. The germline CDR1 and CDR2 sequences are SEHNR and FQNEAQ (reference sequence). The V and J ends lost 5 bases and 4 bases respectively, with 12 bases between them. CDR3 coding DNA: TGTGCCAGCAGCCAGGCACAGGGTTACAATGAGCAGTTCTTC. It encodes CASSQAQGYNEQFF. Full variable domain (missing parts from reference TRBV7-9 and TRBJ2-1): DTGVSQNPRHKITKRGQNVTFRCDPISEHNRLYWYRQTLGQGPEFLTYFQNEAQLEKSRLLSDRFSAERPKGSFSTLEIQRTEQGDSAMYLCASSQAQGYNEQFFGPGTRLTVL.

This chain links TRBV4-2 with TRBJ2-2, with 8 nucleotides matching TRBD2. Trimming removed 5 bases from V and 1 base from J; junction bases left unmatched: 3. The germline V gene encodes CDR1 LGHNA and CDR2 YNFKEQ. The CDR3 is 15 residues long. CDR3 bases: TGTGCCAGCAGCGCAGCGGGGGAGAACACCGGGGAGCTGTTTTTT. Protein: CASSAAGENTGELFF.

This chain joins TRBV3-1 and TRBJ2-2; D possibly uses TRBD1 or TRBD2 (6 bases each). V lost 3 bases and J lost 7, with 15 bases in between. Germline V gene data show CDR1 as LGHDT and CDR2 as YNNKEL (reference sequence). The CDR3 totals 15 residues. CDR3 sequence: CASSQGRGLGGELFF. The CDR3, as DNA: TGTGCCAGCAGCCAGGGCCGGGGGCTTGGCGGGGAGCTGTTTTTT.

The chain joins TRBV6-2 or TRBV6-3 to TRBJ1-1; TRBD1 agrees at 9 bases. V lost 6 bases, J lost 8 bases, and 10 bases stayed unmatched. Germline V gene sequence: CDR1 MNHEY, CDR2 SVGEGT. The CDR3 has 14 amino acids. The CDR3 bases are TGTGCCAGCAGGAATACAGGGGGCTTATCCGAAGCTTTCTTT. Translation: CASRNTGGLSEAFF.

The sample holds a few counts of this clonotype. This chain uses TRBV29-1 with TRBJ1-5; D may be TRBD1 (5 bases). The CDR3 runs 11 residues. The V gene lost 7 bases and the J gene lost 13 bases, with 17 bases spanning the gap. Germline loops: CDR1 SQVTM, CDR2 ANQGSEA. CDR3 in DNA: TGCAGCGCTGTATTCCTGGGGACGCAGCATTTT. It is translated as CSAVFLGTQHF.

This CDR3 is CASSVGSSSYNEQFF. In nucleotides, the CDR3 is TGTGCCAGCAGCGTAGGGTCAAGCTCCTACAATGAGCAGTTCTTC. This chain joins TRBV9 and TRBJ2-1; D call uncertain. The CDR3 runs to 15 residues. Germline lookup yields CDR1 SGDLS and CDR2 YYNGEE. Between the trimmed V and J ends, which lost 0 bases and 0 bases, there was a span of 7 bases.

This chain links TRBV4-3 with TRBJ2-7; maybe TRBD2 (7 bases). The V and J ends lost 0 bases and 7 bases respectively, with 16 bases between them. The CDR3 contains 15 residues. Germline V gene sequence: CDR1 LGHNA, CDR2 YSLEER. CDR3 loop: CASSQDWGGYKEQYV. DNA of the CDR3: TGCGCCAGCAGCCAAGATTGGGGGGGCTATAAGGAGCAGTACGTC.

This clonotype occurred once. The chain joins TRBV30 to TRBJ2-7, with TRBD1 matching 9 bases. Germline V lookup: CDR1 GTSNPN, CDR2 SVGIG (reference sequence). V dropped 5 bases and J dropped 0; count of bases not matched to a gene: 2. The CDR3 has 13 amino acids. CDR3 protein: CAWDRGSSYEQYF. The CDR3 bases are TGTGCCTGGGACAGGGGGAGCTCCTACGAGCAGTACTTC.

This chain joins TRBV7-6 and TRBJ2-2; tentative D call: TRBD2 (6 bases). CDR1 and CDR2 from the germline V gene are SGHVS and FNYEAQ. The CDR3 contains 14 residues. Trimming took 4 bases from V and 6 from J, leaving 12 bases between them. The CDR3 DNA reads as TGTGCCAGCAGCTGGAGACCGGGGGCCGGGGAGCTGTTTTTT. This gives the protein CASSWRPGAGELFF.

There are a few counts of this clonotype. The V call is TRBV4-1, the J call TRBJ2-1; no reliable D call. The V gene lost 1 base and the J gene lost 7 bases, with 8 bases spanning the gap. This CDR3 contains 13 residues. CDR1 is MGHRA, CDR2 YSYEKL, per germline. The CDR3 region has the DNA TGCGCCAGCAGCCAAGGCAGCGTGAATGAGCAGTTCTTC. Translating it yields CASSQGSVNEQFF.

This clonotype has only a few counts. This chain connects TRBV11-3 to TRBJ1-3; D gene uncertain. The V and J ends lost 5 bases and 4 bases respectively, with 3 bases between them. CDR3 size: 11 residues. The V gene's germline CDR1 is SGHNT and CDR2 YENEEA. In DNA form, the CDR3 reads TGTGCCAGCAGCGGAGGAAACACCATATATTTT. Its protein product is CASSGGNTIYF.

The sample holds one count of this clonotype. V usage is TRBV7-3 and J usage is TRBJ2-7; D unclear. Germline values: CDR1 SGHTA, CDR2 FQGTGA. This CDR3 is 13 amino acids long. V shed 5 bases and J shed 6 bases, with 14 bases lying between them. The CDR3 DNA sequence: TGTGCCAGCAGCCGCCGAAGGATCCCCGAGCAGTACGTC. Translation gives CASSRRRIPEQYV.

A few counts support this clonotype. CDR3 DNA: TGTGCCACTCGCTCGGGGGGGGAGGAAGAGACCCAGTACTTC. This sequence encodes CATRSGGEEETQYF. The rearrangement links TRBV6-2 or TRBV6-3 to TRBJ2-5; 8 bases line up with TRBD2. The CDR3 spans 14 residues. CDR1 is MNHEY and CDR2 is SVGEGT in the germline V gene. V shed 10 bases, J shed 3 bases, and the junction held 10 bases outside the gene matches.

This chain uses TRBV7-2 with TRBJ2-5, with TRBD2 identical over 12 bases. Germline CDR1 reads SGHTA; CDR2 reads FQGNSA. This CDR3 is 19 amino acids long. With 5 bases clipped from V and 9 bases from J, the junction kept 22 bases outside the gene matches. The CDR3 DNA reads as TGTGCCAGCAGCGTCTCCGGGACTAGCGGGTTCAACACCCGGGGGGCCCAGTACTTC. Its protein is CASSVSGTSGFNTRGAQYF.

Only a few counts were recorded for this clonotype. The chain joins TRBV11-2 to TRBJ2-7, with 9 bases lining up with TRBD2. This CDR3 region has 15 residues. The V gene's germline CDR1 is SGHAT and CDR2 FQNNGV. The junction had 6 bases not matched to a gene; V was cut back by 4 bases and J by 2 bases. The CDR3 sequence: CASSYASGDTYEQYF. The CDR3 nucleotides are TGTGCCAGCAGCTACGCTAGCGGGGATACCTACGAGCAGTACTTC.

This chain joins TRBV12-3 or TRBV12-4 and TRBJ2-5; D might be TRBD1 or TRBD2, each matching 6 bases. The V gene lost 6 bases and the J gene lost 1 base, with 12 bases spanning the gap. The CDR3 spans 14 residues. The CDR3, as DNA: TGTGCCAGCAGGACACAGGGACTCCAAGAGACCCAGTACTTC. As protein: CASRTQGLQETQYF.